This T cell receptor (beta chain) is drawn from a study of cytomegalovirus exposure and HLA in healthy donors. At the level of the study: Roughly 85 million unique TCRs from HLA-typed donors were held in an early release of data.

The CDR3 loop spans 15 amino acids. V dropped 5 bases and J dropped 4 bases, with 15 bases sitting between them. Germline V gene data show CDR1 as SGHAT and CDR2 as FQNNGV. This clone appeared once. Antigen: not known. Use of 60 Vbeta and 13 Jbeta primers characterized the PCR. Only in-frame clones appear in the TCRdb table, and some are missing; sequencing was by immunoSEQ multiplex PCR. The table records 180,000 or so clones, 55% to 75% of them present only once. Study observations and caveats: Association with HLA alleles at 0.05 false discovery rate was found for around 17,000 TCR beta sequences in a later analysis.

What was sequenced was PBMCs. The chain combines TRBV11-2 with TRBJ2-1; D is possibly TRBD2 (6 bases). The clonotype originates from a human donor in good health. The CDR3 loop reads CASSPRGTEYNEQFF. In DNA form, the CDR3 reads TGTGCCAGCAGCCCCCGGGGGACCGAATACAATGAGCAGTTCTTC.